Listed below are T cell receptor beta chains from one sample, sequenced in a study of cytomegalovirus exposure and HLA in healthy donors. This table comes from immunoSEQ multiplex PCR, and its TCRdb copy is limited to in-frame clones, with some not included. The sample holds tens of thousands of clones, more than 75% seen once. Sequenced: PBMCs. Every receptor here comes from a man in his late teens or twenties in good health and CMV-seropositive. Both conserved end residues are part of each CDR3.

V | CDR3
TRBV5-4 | CASSWGSGVMNTEAFF
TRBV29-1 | CSATIGDLNTEAFF
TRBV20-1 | CSADRGETQYF
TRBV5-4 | CASSTTTLDGYTF
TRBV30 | CAWSVRSNQPQHF
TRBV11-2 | CASSLGVGEAFF
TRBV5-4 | CASREAGGPREQFF
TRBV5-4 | CASSTGQGWDYGYTF
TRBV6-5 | CASTKQGAAEAFF
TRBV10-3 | CAISALQGTDSPLHF
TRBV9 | CASSVEDSYSYEQYF
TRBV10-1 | CASSEQRSSYNEQFF
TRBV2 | CASSAGQTYGYTF
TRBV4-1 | CASSQVGRGASYEQYF
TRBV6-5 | CASSPRLGGNTEAFF
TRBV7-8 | CASSLPSDGQGKTGELFF
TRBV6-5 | CASSYSFPGEKLFF
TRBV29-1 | CSAGDTFSYEQYF